This TCR beta chain was captured in a study of blood T cell repertoires in COVID-19. At the level of the study: T cells, B-cell-depleted T cells, or PBMCs supplied cDNA or gDNA.

Assay: immunoSEQ multiplex PCR; the TCRdb copy retains only in-frame clones and omits some. The sample lists 150,000 to 200,000 clones, around 82% seen once, with about 5.5% in the top ten. The CDR3 loop spans 12 amino acids. V was trimmed by 8 bases and J by 4 bases, leaving 12 bases between them. From germline, CDR1 is SGHNT and CDR2 YYREEE (reference sequence). This clonotype originated in an older woman with acute COVID-19. The sample taken for sequencing was PBMCs or T cells enriched from blood (not recorded which). The V gene is TRBV5-4, the J gene TRBJ1-1; perhaps TRBD1 as D (5 bases). CDR3 residues: CASRRDLTEAFF. The DNA for the CDR3 is TGTGCCAGTAGGAGGGACCTCACTGAAGCTTTCTTT.